These 9 T cell receptor beta chains were all obtained from the same sample, sequenced in a study of blood T cell repertoires in COVID-19. Some clones are missing from TCRdb's copy, which holds only in-frame ones; the method was immunoSEQ multiplex PCR. Of around 150,000 clones in the sample, almost 85% were seen once. Specimen: PBMCs or T cells enriched from blood (not recorded which). The receptors were sampled from a man aged 50-60 years who had recovered from COVID-19.

The chain joins TRBV12-3 or TRBV12-4 to TRBJ2-1, with no clear D. Trimming left V 5 bases short and J 1 base short, with 6 bases between. CDR3 length: 13 residues. This chain's CDR3 is CASSLNSYNEQFF. Here the CDR3 DNA reads TGTGCCAGCAGTCTTAATTCCTACAATGAGCAGTTCTTC.

This chain joins TRBV6-1 and TRBJ2-1; tentatively, D is TRBD2 (6 bases). The V gene's germline CDR1 is MNHNS and CDR2 SASEGT. The CDR3 sequence is 12 residues long. V lost 2 bases, J lost 8 bases, and 7 bases lay in between. Written as DNA, the CDR3 is TGTGCCAGCAGTGAATGGGGGGATGAGCAGTTCTTC. Translating gives CASSEWGDEQFF.

The chain recombines TRBV10-3 with TRBJ2-4, with 10 bases matching TRBD2. Germline CDR1 reads ENHRY; CDR2 reads SYGVKD. There are 15 residues in the CDR3. V dropped 8 bases and J dropped 8; count of bases not matched to a gene: 12. As DNA, the CDR3 is TGTGCCATCCGCAGGGGACTAGCGACAGACGACATTCAGTACTTC. Translating gives CAIRRGLATDDIQYF.

CDR3 sequence (DNA): TGTGCCAGCAGCGCTCGGGAGAGAGGTGACTATGGCTACACCTTC. Protein product: CASSARERGDYGYTF. The chain has TRBV7-3 and TRBJ1-2; D is unresolved. Germline V gene sequence: CDR1 SGHTA, CDR2 FQGTGA. The CDR3 sequence is 15 residues long. V dropped 5 bases and J dropped 3 bases, with 16 bases sitting between them.

The V call is TRBV5-1, the J call TRBJ1-3; 7 bases align to TRBD1. From germline, CDR1 is SGHRS and CDR2 YFSETQ. The CDR3 runs to 15 residues. V lost 2 bases and J lost 0; bases outside the gene matches: 2. As DNA, the CDR3 is TGCGCCAGCAGCTTCGGGACAGCCTCTGGAAACACCATATATTTT. Its translation: CASSFGTASGNTIYF.

The chain links TRBV7-2 to TRBJ1-2; no clear D. Germline V CDR1 and CDR2: SGHTA, FQGNSA. The V gene lost 5 bases and the J gene lost 2 bases, with 12 bases spanning the gap. The CDR3 is 14 amino acids. Here the CDR3 reads CASSPGGQNYGYTF. CDR3 coding DNA: TGTGCCAGCAGCCCGGGCGGGCAGAACTATGGCTACACCTTC.

The chain is built from TRBV14 and TRBJ1-1, with no clear D. CDR3 length: 13 residues. V gave up 0 bases and J gave up 6 bases, with 8 bases separating them. CDR1 and CDR2 from the germline V gene are SGHDN and FVKESK. The CDR3 loop is CASSQDLRSEAFF. The DNA of the CDR3 is TGTGCCAGCAGCCAAGATTTGAGGTCTGAAGCTTTCTTT. The full variable domain, completed using reference TRBV14 and TRBJ1-1, is EAGVTQFPSHSVIEKGQTVTLRCDPISGHDNLYWYRRVMGKEIKFLLHFVKESKQDESGMPNNRFLAERTGGTYSTLKVQPAELEDSGVYFCASSQDLRSEAFFGQGTRLTVV.

The rearrangement uses TRBV5-1 and TRBJ2-3; TRBD2 is a possible D gene (5 bases). The CDR3 loop spans 16 amino acids. The V and J ends lost 0 bases and 0 bases respectively, with 11 bases between them. Germline-derived CDR1 and CDR2 are SGHRS and YFSETQ. CDR3 region: CASSLGRGSSTDTQYF. DNA for the CDR3: TGCGCCAGCAGCTTGGGCCGCGGGTCCAGCACAGATACGCAGTATTTT.

The V and J genes are TRBV28 and TRBJ2-1, with 11 bases matching TRBD2. Losses at the gene ends were 4 bases for V and 8 bases for J; bases not matched to a gene: 13. This CDR3 contains 17 residues. Germline V gene data show CDR1 as MDHEN and CDR2 as SYDVKM. The DNA for the CDR3 is TGTGCCAGCAGTTCTGACGGACTAGCGGGCGGAGGGGATGAGCAGTTCTTC. It codes for CASSSDGLAGGGDEQFF.